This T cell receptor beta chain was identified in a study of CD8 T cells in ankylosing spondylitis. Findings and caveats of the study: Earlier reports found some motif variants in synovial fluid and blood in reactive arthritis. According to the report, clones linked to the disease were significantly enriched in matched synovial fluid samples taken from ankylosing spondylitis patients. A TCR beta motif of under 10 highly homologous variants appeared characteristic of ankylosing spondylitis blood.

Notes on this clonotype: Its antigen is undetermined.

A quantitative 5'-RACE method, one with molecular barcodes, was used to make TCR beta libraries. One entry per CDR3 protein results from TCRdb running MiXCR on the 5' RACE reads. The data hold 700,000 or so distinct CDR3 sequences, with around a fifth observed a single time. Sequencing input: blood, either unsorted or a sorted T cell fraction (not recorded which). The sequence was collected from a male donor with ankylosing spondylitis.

In nucleotides, the CDR3 is TGTGCCAGCAGCGCCCAGCCCTTAAGGACAGATACGCAGTATTTT. Its protein is CASSAQPLRTDTQYF. The chain uses TRBV7-3 and TRBJ2-3, with D hard to call. Looked up from germline, CDR1 is SGHTA and CDR2 is FQGTGA. This CDR3 region has 15 residues. Trimming took 5 bases from V and 3 from J, leaving 15 bases between them.